This T cell receptor (beta chain) emerged from a study of blood T cell repertoires in COVID-19. Germline lookup yields CDR1 LNHDA and CDR2 SQIVND (reference sequence). This CDR3 is built from 11 residues. The V and J ends lost 6 bases and 8 bases respectively, with 10 bases between them. Profiling relied on immunoSEQ multiplex PCR, and the TCRdb table lists in-frame clones only, not all of them. The sample yields roughly 250,000 clones, roughly 86% seen once. The chain employs TRBV19 and TRBJ1-1; D uncertain. Sequenced input: PBMCs or T cells enriched from blood (not recorded which). The clonotype was recovered from a woman between 35 and 50 years old with acute COVID-19. CDR3 sequence: CASSHPGEAFF. CDR3 DNA: TGTGCCAGTAGCCATCCCGGGGAAGCTTTCTTT.